This entry lists 21 T cell receptor beta chains sequenced from one sample in a study of shared clonotypes between healthy human individuals. Data came from immunoSEQ multiplex PCR; TCRdb stores just in-frame clones and leaves some out. The table lists about 2.1 million clones, roughly 91% of them singletons. Terminally differentiated effector memory CD45RA+ cells were left out of the naive CD8 fraction, which was CD45RO-negative and positively selected for CCR7. The sequenced sample was naive CD8+ T cells from PBMCs. Every receptor here comes from a man younger than 35 in good health. Some clones in this sample may be carry-over from other donors' samples.

The genes are TRBV11-2 and TRBJ1-1, with 7 nucleotides matching TRBD1. The CDR3 is 13 amino acids. Trimming removed 4 bases from V and 4 bases from J; junction bases left unmatched: 3. Per the germline V gene, CDR1 is SGHAT and CDR2 is FQNNGV. CDR3 nucleotide sequence: TGTGCCAGCAGCTACGGGGACAGCACTGAAGCTTTCTTT. Its translation is CASSYGDSTEAFF. Variable domain in full (rest from reference TRBV11-2 and TRBJ1-1): EAGVAQSPRYKIIEKRQSVAFWCNPISGHATLYWYQQILGQGPKLLIQFQNNGVVDDSQLPKDRFSAERLKGVDSTLKIQPAKLEDSAVYLCASSYGDSTEAFFGQGTRLTVV.

The rearrangement uses TRBV28 and TRBJ2-2, with 8 bases matching TRBD1. Germline CDR1 and CDR2: MDHEN and SYDVKM. Germline trimming cut 2 bases from V and 13 bases from J; bases unmatched to any gene: 3. This CDR3 has 12 residues. DNA for the CDR3: TGTGCCAGCAGTTTAGAGGGGACAGGGCTGTTTTTT. Amino acids: CASSLEGTGLFF.

The rearrangement joins TRBV19 to TRBJ2-2, with D perhaps matching TRBD1 or TRBD2 (5 bases each). The V and J ends lost 4 bases and 4 bases respectively, with 13 bases between them. The germline V gene encodes CDR1 LNHDA and CDR2 SQIVND (reference sequence). The length of the CDR3 is 15 residues. In nucleotides, the CDR3 is TGTGCCAGTAGTAACCCCGGGACCCCCACCGGGGAGCTGTTTTTT. Translated, it gives CASSNPGTPTGELFF.

The chain joins TRBV5-1 to TRBJ1-2, with 9 positions matching TRBD1. This CDR3 has 14 amino acids. CDR1 is SGHRS and CDR2 is YFSETQ in the germline V gene. Germline trimming cut 3 bases from V and 4 bases from J; bases unmatched to any gene: 4. The CDR3 DNA reads TGCGCCAGCAGCTGGGACAGGGTAGTCTATGGCTACACCTTC. It is translated as CASSWDRVVYGYTF.

In the case of this clone: The sample contains more than one DNA sequence encoding this CDR3. This sequence joins TRBV27 and TRBJ2-1, with D uncertain. Per germline, CDR1 MNHEY and CDR2 SMNVEV (reference sequence). The CDR3 totals 14 residues. Trimming shortened V by 2 bases and J by 5 bases, and 10 bases separated the two germline ends. The CDR3 loop is CASSLRQANNEQFF. As DNA, the CDR3 is TGTGCCAGCAGTTTAAGGCAGGCCAACAATGAGCAGTTCTTC.

Points on this clone: This sample also contains other DNA sequences that code for the same CDR3. This chain links TRBV27 with TRBJ2-1; D gene unclear. The V gene lost 2 bases and the J gene lost 4 bases, with 3 bases spanning the gap. The CDR3 contains 12 residues. Germline V CDR1 and CDR2: MNHEY, SMNVEV (reference sequence). The CDR3 coding sequence is TGTGCCAGCAGTTTAGATTACAATGAGCAGTTCTTC. Translated, it gives CASSLDYNEQFF.

The chain carries TRBV29-1 and TRBJ2-1, with D maybe TRBD2 (6 bases). The CDR3 sequence is 14 residues long. Germline CDR1 reads SQVTM; CDR2 reads ANQGSEA. Trimming left V 1 base short and J 6 bases short, with 13 bases between. CDR3 nucleotides: TGCAGCGTTGAAGGGAGGACTACCCTCAATGAGCAGTTCTTC. Translation gives CSVEGRTTLNEQFF.

Regarding this clone: Additional DNA sequences in this sample encode the identical CDR3. CDR3 DNA sequence: TGCAGCGTGGCAGGGGGGAACTCCTACGAGCAGTACTTC. Its protein is CSVAGGNSYEQYF. V usage is TRBV29-1 and J usage is TRBJ2-7, with a possible D match to TRBD1 (7 bases). The CDR3 is made up of 13 amino acids. V was shortened by 6 bases and J by 0 bases, with 12 bases between the two germline ends. Germline CDR1 and CDR2: SQVTM and ANQGSEA.

The chain recombines TRBV2 with TRBJ1-2, with D unresolved. Trimming left V 10 bases short and J 4 bases short, with 10 bases between. From germline, CDR1 is SNHLY and CDR2 FYNNEI. The CDR3 consists of 11 residues. For the CDR3, the DNA is TGTGCCAAAACAAACACCTATGGCTACACCTTC. It codes for CAKTNTYGYTF. Full variable domain (remainder filled in from reference TRBV2 and TRBJ1-2): EPEVTQTPSHQVTQMGQEVILRCVPISNHLYFYWYRQILGQKVEFLVSFYNNEISEKSEIFDDQFSVERPDGSNFTLKIRSTKLEDSAMYFCAKTNTYGYTFGSGTRLTVV.

V and J are TRBV27 and TRBJ1-5; D remains unclear. V lost 6 bases and J 0 bases, leaving 21 bases between the germline ends. Per germline, CDR1 MNHEY and CDR2 SMNVEV (reference sequence). The CDR3 extends over 18 amino acids. CDR3 nucleotide sequence: TGTGCCAGCAGAGGCGGGCAGTCCGAGATATATAGCAATCAGCCCCAGCATTTT. Protein sequence: CASRGGQSEIYSNQPQHF.

The chain recombines TRBV9 with TRBJ2-2, with 9 bases aligning to TRBD2. Germline CDR1 reads SGDLS; CDR2 reads YYNGEE. The CDR3 contains 20 residues. Losses at the gene ends were 2 bases for V and 0 bases for J; bases not matched to a gene: 14. The chain's CDR3 is CASSVRPSGAKHANTGELFF. For the CDR3, the DNA is TGTGCCAGCAGCGTTCGTCCTAGCGGGGCCAAACACGCGAACACCGGGGAGCTGTTTTTT. Full variable domain (remainder filled in from reference TRBV9 and TRBJ2-2): DSGVTQTPKHLITATGQRVTLRCSPRSGDLSVYWYQQSLDQGLQFLIQYYNGEERAKGNILERFSAQQFPDLHSELNLSSLELGDSALYFCASSVRPSGAKHANTGELFFGEGSRLTVL.

This clone was seen a single time. Other DNA sequences in this specimen translate into the identical CDR3. The chain employs TRBV9 and TRBJ2-1; D is perhaps TRBD1 (5 bases). The ends were cut back, 3 bases at V and 0 bases at J, with 13 bases in the middle. From germline, CDR1 is SGDLS and CDR2 YYNGEE. The CDR3 consists of 16 residues. The CDR3, as DNA: TGTGCCAGCAGCGGCCGTACAGGCAGCTCCTACAATGAGCAGTTCTTC. Translation gives CASSGRTGSSYNEQFF.

The rearrangement uses TRBV27 and TRBJ2-1; a possible D gene is TRBD2 (6 bases). V was shortened by 3 bases and J by 6 bases, with 15 bases between the two germline ends. Germline V gene data show CDR1 as MNHEY and CDR2 as SMNVEV (reference sequence). There are 15 residues in the CDR3. CDR3 sequence (DNA): TGTGCCAGCAGTTTGGCTAGCGTAGGGGTCAATGAGCAGTTCTTC. Translating it yields CASSLASVGVNEQFF.

The chain uses TRBV28 and TRBJ1-5, with a possible D match to TRBD1 (6 bases). CDR1 MDHEN and CDR2 SYDVKM come from the germline V gene. The ends were cut back, 3 bases at V and 0 bases at J, with 15 bases in the middle. This CDR3 is 17 amino acids long. The CDR3 sequence is CASSFIRQDRSNQPQHF. The CDR3 coding sequence is TGTGCCAGCAGTTTCATAAGACAGGATCGTAGCAATCAGCCCCAGCATTTT.

This clone appeared a single time. The rearrangement uses TRBV19 and TRBJ2-5, with 9 nucleotides matching TRBD1. Germline-derived CDR1 and CDR2 are LNHDA and SQIVND (reference sequence). V lost 4 bases, J lost 7 bases, and 10 bases stayed unmatched. CDR3 size: 15 residues. In DNA form, the CDR3 reads TGTGCCAGTAGTAGCACCGGGACAGGGTCCTGGACCCAGTACTTC. This gives the protein CASSSTGTGSWTQYF.

This clone was picked up one time. V is TRBV13 and J is TRBJ2-7; tentatively, D is TRBD2 (6 bases). The CDR3 is 14 residues long. Per germline, CDR1 PRHDT and CDR2 FYEKMQ (reference sequence). V lost 6 bases to trimming and J lost 3 bases, with 15 bases between them. CDR3 region: CASSSPGVSYEQYF. The CDR3 DNA is TGTGCCAGCAGTTCCCCGGGGGTCAGCTACGAGCAGTACTTC.

The chain carries TRBV7-9 and TRBJ1-2; D is possibly TRBD1 (5 bases). Germline V gene data show CDR1 as SEHNR and CDR2 as FQNEAQ (reference sequence). The CDR3 has 14 residues. Deletions cut 5 bases from V and 8 bases from J, with 18 bases between. Written as DNA, the CDR3 is TGTGCCAGCAGCGCCGCGGGGGTCCTGGAGGGCTACACCTTC. Translation: CASSAAGVLEGYTF.

The gene calls are TRBV11-2 and TRBJ1-1; possibly TRBD1 for D (5 bases). Germline-derived CDR1 and CDR2 are SGHAT and FQNNGV. Trimming shortened V by 2 bases and J by 7 bases, and 11 bases separated the two germline ends. CDR3 length: 13 residues. The DNA of the CDR3 is TGTGCCAGCAGCTTAAAACCAGGGCGTGAAGCTTTCTTT. Protein: CASSLKPGREAFF.

This clone was detected once. The same CDR3 also results from other DNA sequences found in this sample. The chain links TRBV5-1 to TRBJ1-1; no reliable D call. Per germline, CDR1 SGHRS and CDR2 YFSETQ. The CDR3 length is 15 residues. Trimming removed 0 bases from V and 1 base from J, with 10 bases in between. Here the CDR3 DNA reads TGCGCCAGCAGCTTGGCACCGGGTGGGAACACTGAAGCTTTCTTT. The encoded protein is CASSLAPGGNTEAFF.

To note about this clone: Distinct nucleotide sequences in the sample also encode this CDR3. The chain carries TRBV29-1 and TRBJ1-1; weak D call: TRBD1 (6 bases). Germline V gene lookup returns CDR1 SQVTM and CDR2 ANQGSEA. Trimming took off 0 bases at V and 4 bases at J, with 12 bases between the two ends. This CDR3 is 14 amino acids long. CDR3 sequence: CSVEDRGGGTEAFF. CDR3 coding DNA: TGCAGCGTTGAAGATCGAGGGGGGGGCACTGAAGCTTTCTTT.

V and J are TRBV9 and TRBJ2-1; tentative D call: TRBD2 (5 bases). V was shortened by 2 bases and J by 8 bases, with 14 bases between the two germline ends. The CDR3 sequence is 14 residues long. The germline gives CDR1 SGDLS, CDR2 YYNGEE. The CDR3 DNA is TGTGCCAGCAGCGTCAGCGGCAGGACGGATGAGCAGTTCTTC. It encodes CASSVSGRTDEQFF.